These T cell receptor beta chains were read from a single sample in a study of blood T cell repertoires in COVID-19. Profiling relied on immunoSEQ multiplex PCR, and the TCRdb table lists in-frame clones only, not all of them. The sample consists of about 75,000 clones, around 80% of them appearing once. Sequencing used peripheral blood. The receptors originated from a woman in her 50s with acute or convalescent COVID-19. Both conserved end residues are part of each CDR3. Each record gives: J gene, V gene, clone size, D gene, CDR3 length, CDR3 DNA, CDR3 protein. The D gene is left open where the match is weak. Size values are once, few and many counts, or a class for expanded clones, and some rows have none.

j_gene: TRBJ1-2; v_gene: TRBV7-2; abundance: few; d_gene: -; len: 14; CDR3nt: TGTGCCAGCAGCTTAGGAGATCTCTACTATGGCTACACCTTC; CDR3aa: CASSLGDLYYGYTF
j_gene: TRBJ2-5; v_gene: TRBV7-2; abundance: -; d_gene: TRBD2; len: 16; CDR3nt: TGTGCCAGCAGCTTTGGGCTAGCGGTTACCCAAGAGACCCAGTACTTC; CDR3aa: CASSFGLAVTQETQYF
j_gene: TRBJ1-3; v_gene: TRBV6-2/TRBV6-3; abundance: -; d_gene: -; len: 16; CDR3nt: TGTGCCAGCAGTTACTCGACGGAGAGCTCTGGAAACACCATATATTTT; CDR3aa: CASSYSTESSGNTIYF
j_gene: TRBJ2-7; v_gene: TRBV27; abundance: -; d_gene: TRBD2; len: 15; CDR3nt: TGTGCCAGCAGTTATAGCGGGGGGATAACCTACGAGCAGTACTTC; CDR3aa: CASSYSGGITYEQYF
j_gene: TRBJ2-3; v_gene: TRBV5-4; abundance: -; d_gene: -; len: 15; CDR3nt: TGTGCCAGCAGCTTTATACAGTATGGCACAGATACGCAGTATTTT; CDR3aa: CASSFIQYGTDTQYF
j_gene: TRBJ2-7; v_gene: TRBV30; abundance: -; d_gene: -; len: 15; CDR3nt: TGTGCCTGGAGAAAGAGGGCTTCTTATCCCTACGAGCAGTACTTC; CDR3aa: CAWRKRASYPYEQYF
j_gene: TRBJ1-4; v_gene: TRBV6-5; abundance: -; d_gene: TRBD1; len: 15; CDR3nt: TGTGCCAGCAGTTACTTACAGGGGGGGTATGAAAAACTGTTTTTT; CDR3aa: CASSYLQGGYEKLFF
j_gene: TRBJ2-3; v_gene: TRBV6-2/TRBV6-3; abundance: -; d_gene: -; len: 17; CDR3nt: TGTGCCAGCAGTTACGGTTTTCCCAGACAGAGCACAGATACGCAGTATTTT; CDR3aa: CASSYGFPRQSTDTQYF
j_gene: TRBJ2-5; v_gene: TRBV4-2; abundance: -; d_gene: TRBD1; len: 14; CDR3nt: TGTGCCAGCAGCCAAGAAAGGGGGCAAGCGACCCAGTACTTC; CDR3aa: CASSQERGQATQYF
j_gene: TRBJ2-1; v_gene: TRBV6-5; abundance: -; d_gene: -; len: 11; CDR3nt: TGTGCCAGCAGAGCCCCCAATGAGCAGTTCTTC; CDR3aa: CASRAPNEQFF
j_gene: TRBJ1-2; v_gene: TRBV7-2; abundance: -; d_gene: -; len: 13; CDR3nt: TGTGCCAGCAGCTTAGGCGGTTCCTATGGCTACACCTTC; CDR3aa: CASSLGGSYGYTF
j_gene: TRBJ2-7; v_gene: TRBV14; abundance: -; d_gene: -; len: 15; CDR3nt: TGTGCCAGCAGCCAAGCGGCATGGCAGGGGGGCGAGCAGTACTTC; CDR3aa: CASSQAAWQGGEQYF
j_gene: TRBJ2-7; v_gene: TRBV9; abundance: -; d_gene: TRBD1; len: 14; CDR3nt: TGTGCCAGCAGCGCTGGGACAGTCTCCTACGAGCAGTACTTC; CDR3aa: CASSAGTVSYEQYF
j_gene: TRBJ1-5; v_gene: TRBV3-1/TRBV3-2; abundance: -; d_gene: -; len: 14; CDR3nt: TGTGCCAGCAGCCTCTCGTATAGCAATCAGCCCCAGCATTTT; CDR3aa: CASSLSYSNQPQHF
j_gene: TRBJ2-5; v_gene: TRBV6-5; abundance: -; d_gene: TRBD1; len: 15; CDR3nt: TGTGCCAGCAGAGCTTTCCCGGGACAGAAAGAGACCCAGTACTTC; CDR3aa: CASRAFPGQKETQYF
j_gene: TRBJ1-1; v_gene: TRBV19; abundance: -; d_gene: -; len: 14; CDR3nt: TGTGCCAGTAGTATGGGGGCCCGCTCGGTAGGAGCTTTCTTT; CDR3aa: CASSMGARSVGAFF